This T cell receptor beta chain comes out of a study of blood T cell repertoires in COVID-19. Across the whole study: Acute and convalescent COVID-19 samples came from the United States, Italy and Spain.

Trimming pared 6 bases from V and 2 bases from J, leaving 14 bases between. This CDR3 contains 15 residues. Germline V lookup: CDR1 MNHEY, CDR2 SMNVEV (reference sequence). Data came from immunoSEQ multiplex PCR; TCRdb stores just in-frame clones and leaves some out. The profile shows 95,000 to 150,000 clones, roughly 90% of them singletons. The specimen was peripheral blood. This clonotype was sampled from a man in his forties or fifties with acute or convalescent COVID-19. The V gene is TRBV27, the J gene TRBJ1-3; no clear D gene. Written as DNA, the CDR3 is TGTGCCAGCAGCCGCCGGTCCGAACCTGGAAACACCATATATTTT. Protein sequence: CASSRRSEPGNTIYF.